The rows below give T cell receptor beta chains drawn from one sample of a study of T-cell reconstitution after alpha-beta-depleted transplantation in children. Using its own MiXCR run on the PCR reads, TCRdb lists one record per CDR3 protein. The table records about 400,000 distinct CDR3 sequences, around 20% of them present only once. Specimen: PBMCs from the stem cell graft donor, collected from the stem cell graft. All receptors come from a human donor who donated a stem cell graft to a child with acute myeloid leukemia. The CDR3 runs from the conserved cysteine through the conserved F or W. The D gene is left open where the match is weak. Size is omitted from some rows. Given values are once, few, many or a class for expanded clones.

TRBJ1-2,15,TRBV5-1,-,TRBD1,CASSLGDRGGYGYTF,TGCGCCAGCAGCTTGGGCGACAGGGGAGGCTATGGCTACACCTTC
TRBJ2-1,14,TRBV29-1,-,TRBD2,CSAVAGLERGEQFF,TGCAGCGCCGTAGCGGGATTGGAGAGAGGTGAGCAGTTCTTC
TRBJ2-5,13,TRBV5-1,-,-,CASSPRVGETQYF,TGCGCCAGCAGCCCCCGGGTAGGGGAGACCCAGTACTTC
TRBJ1-4,16,TRBV19,few,-,CASSIDGGREPEKLFF,TGTGCCAGTAGTATAGACGGGGGTCGGGAGCCCGAAAAACTGTTTTTT
TRBJ1-1,15,TRBV5-1,few,TRBD1,CASSLSGTGGTEAFF,TGCGCCAGCAGCTTATCCGGGACAGGAGGGACTGAAGCTTTCTTT
TRBJ2-7,12,TRBV3-1,-,-,CASSRPQREQYF,TGTGCCAGCAGCCGCCCCCAACGGGAGCAGTACTTC
TRBJ2-2,15,TRBV2,-,-,CASLAPIRRTGELFF,TGTGCCAGCTTAGCGCCGATACGGCGAACCGGGGAGCTGTTTTTT
TRBJ2-7,14,TRBV15,-,-,CATSRDRTGYEQYF,TGTGCCACCAGCAGAGATAGGACGGGTTACGAGCAGTACTTC
TRBJ1-1,14,TRBV6-5,-,-,CASSYSLEYTEAFF,TGTGCCAGCAGTTACTCGTTGGAATACACTGAAGCTTTCTTT
TRBJ2-1,15,TRBV5-5,few,-,CASSLNQYGGNEQFF,TGTGCCAGCAGCTTGAACCAATACGGTGGGAATGAGCAGTTCTTC
TRBJ2-5,14,TRBV20-1,-,TRBD1,CSASAGGERETQYF,TGCAGTGCTAGCGCAGGGGGCGAACGAGAGACCCAGTACTTC
TRBJ2-1,14,TRBV7-3,-,-,CASSLPASYNEQFF,TGTGCCAGCAGCTTACCTGCTAGCTACAATGAGCAGTTCTTC
TRBJ2-6,15,TRBV27,few,-,CASSWSASGANVLTF,TGTGCCAGCAGTTGGTCCGCTTCTGGGGCCAACGTCCTGACTTTC
TRBJ2-1,12,TRBV28,-,-,CASSWSYNEQFF,TGTGCCAGCAGTTGGTCTTACAATGAGCAGTTCTTC
TRBJ2-3,13,TRBV27,-,-,CASRRTNTDTQYF,TGTGCCAGCAGGAGGACTAACACAGATACGCAGTATTTT
TRBJ2-6,13,TRBV29-1,many,-,CSVELAGANVLTF,TGCAGCGTTGAACTTGCTGGGGCCAACGTCCTGACTTTC
TRBJ2-7,14,TRBV12-3/TRBV12-4,few,-,CASSPTGRSHEQYF,TGTGCCAGCAGCCCCACAGGGCGCAGCCACGAGCAGTACTTC
TRBJ2-1,15,TRBV7-3,-,-,CASSLMATPYNEQFF,TGTGCCAGCAGCTTAATGGCTACCCCCTACAATGAGCAGTTCTTC
TRBJ1-2,16,TRBV6-1,few,-,CASSGLREPNNYGYTF,TGTGCCAGCAGCGGTCTGCGGGAGCCTAATAACTATGGCTACACCTTC
TRBJ2-7,15,TRBV15,-,-,CATSRDPGEAYEQYF,TGTGCCACCAGCAGAGATCCGGGGGAGGCGTACGAGCAGTACTTC
TRBJ1-1,14,TRBV29-1,many,-,CSGQGTPVNPEAFF,TGCAGCGGACAAGGGACACCCGTGAACCCTGAGGCTTTCTTT
TRBJ2-3,15,TRBV25-1,-,TRBD1,CASSEWGTASNTQYF,TGTGCCAGCAGTGAATGGGGGACAGCTTCGAATACGCAGTATTTT